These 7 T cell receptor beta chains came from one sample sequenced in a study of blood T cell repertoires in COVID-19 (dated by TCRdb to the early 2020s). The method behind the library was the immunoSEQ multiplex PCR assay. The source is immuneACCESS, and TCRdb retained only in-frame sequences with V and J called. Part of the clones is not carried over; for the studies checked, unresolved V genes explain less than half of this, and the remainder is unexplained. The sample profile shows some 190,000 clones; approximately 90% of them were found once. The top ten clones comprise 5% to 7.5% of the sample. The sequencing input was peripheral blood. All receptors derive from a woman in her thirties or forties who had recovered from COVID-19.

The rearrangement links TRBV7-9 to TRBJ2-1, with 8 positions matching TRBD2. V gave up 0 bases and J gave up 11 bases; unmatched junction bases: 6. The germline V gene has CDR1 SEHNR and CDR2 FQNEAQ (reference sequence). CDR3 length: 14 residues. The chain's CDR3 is CASSLAGLVFQQFF. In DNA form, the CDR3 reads TGTGCCAGCAGCTTAGCGGGACTAGTCTTTCAGCAGTTCTTC.

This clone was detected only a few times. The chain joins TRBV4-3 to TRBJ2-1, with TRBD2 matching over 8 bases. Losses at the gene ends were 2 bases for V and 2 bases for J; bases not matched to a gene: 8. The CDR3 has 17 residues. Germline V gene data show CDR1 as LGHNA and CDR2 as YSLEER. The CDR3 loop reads CASSQRGGLPPYNEQFF. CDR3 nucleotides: TGCGCCAGCAGCCAACGCGGGGGGCTGCCTCCCTACAATGAGCAGTTCTTC.

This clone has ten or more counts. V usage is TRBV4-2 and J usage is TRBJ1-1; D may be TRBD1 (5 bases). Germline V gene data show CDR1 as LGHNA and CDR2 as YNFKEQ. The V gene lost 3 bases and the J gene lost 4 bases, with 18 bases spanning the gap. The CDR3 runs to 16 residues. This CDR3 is CASSQGSKGIGTEAFF. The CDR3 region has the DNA TGTGCCAGCAGCCAGGGGTCTAAGGGGATAGGCACTGAAGCTTTCTTT.

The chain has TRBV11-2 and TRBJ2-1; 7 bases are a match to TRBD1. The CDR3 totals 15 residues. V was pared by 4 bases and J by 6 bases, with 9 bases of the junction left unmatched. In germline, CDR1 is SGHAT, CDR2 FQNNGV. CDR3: CASSSPQGSGNEQFF. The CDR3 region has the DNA TGTGCCAGCAGCTCCCCACAGGGGTCTGGCAATGAGCAGTTCTTC.

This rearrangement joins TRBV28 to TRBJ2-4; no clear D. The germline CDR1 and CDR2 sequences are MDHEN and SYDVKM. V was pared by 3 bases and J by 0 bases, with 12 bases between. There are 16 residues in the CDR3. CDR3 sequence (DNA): TGTGCCAGCAGTTTGGCTCTAGAAATAGCCAAAAACATTCAGTACTTC. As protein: CASSLALEIAKNIQYF.

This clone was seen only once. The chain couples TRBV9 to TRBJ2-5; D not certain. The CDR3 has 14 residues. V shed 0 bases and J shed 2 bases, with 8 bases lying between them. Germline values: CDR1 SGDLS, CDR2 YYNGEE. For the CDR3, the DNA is TGTGCCAGCAGCGTAGCTGTACAACAAGAGACCCAGTACTTC. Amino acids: CASSVAVQQETQYF.

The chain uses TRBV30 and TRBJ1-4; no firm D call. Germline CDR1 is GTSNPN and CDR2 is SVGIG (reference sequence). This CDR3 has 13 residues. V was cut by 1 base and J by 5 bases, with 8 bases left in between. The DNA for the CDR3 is TGTGCCTGGAGTGGGGCGGGGAATGAAAAACTGTTTTTT. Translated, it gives CAWSGAGNEKLFF.